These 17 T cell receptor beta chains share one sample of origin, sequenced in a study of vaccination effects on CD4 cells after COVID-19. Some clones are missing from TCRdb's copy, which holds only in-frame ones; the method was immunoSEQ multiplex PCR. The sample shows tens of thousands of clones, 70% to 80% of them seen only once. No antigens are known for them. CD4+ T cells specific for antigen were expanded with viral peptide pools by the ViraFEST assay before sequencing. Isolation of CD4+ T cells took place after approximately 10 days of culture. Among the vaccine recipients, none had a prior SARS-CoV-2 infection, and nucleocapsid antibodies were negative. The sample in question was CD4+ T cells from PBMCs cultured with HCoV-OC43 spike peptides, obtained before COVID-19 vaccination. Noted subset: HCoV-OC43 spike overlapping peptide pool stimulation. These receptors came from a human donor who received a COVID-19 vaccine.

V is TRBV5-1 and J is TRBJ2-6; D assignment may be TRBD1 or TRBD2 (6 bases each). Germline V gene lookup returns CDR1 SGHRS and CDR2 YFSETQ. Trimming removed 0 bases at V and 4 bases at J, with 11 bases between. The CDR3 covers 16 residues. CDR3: CASSLVGGDGANVLTF. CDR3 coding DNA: TGCGCCAGCAGCTTGGTCGGGGGCGACGGGGCCAACGTCCTGACTTTC.

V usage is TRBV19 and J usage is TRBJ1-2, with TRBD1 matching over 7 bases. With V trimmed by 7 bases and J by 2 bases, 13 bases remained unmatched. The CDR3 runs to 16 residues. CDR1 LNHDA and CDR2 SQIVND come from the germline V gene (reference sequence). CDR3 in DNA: TGTGCCAGTAAACCTTTGGACAGGCCTTCAAACTATGGCTACACCTTC. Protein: CASKPLDRPSNYGYTF.

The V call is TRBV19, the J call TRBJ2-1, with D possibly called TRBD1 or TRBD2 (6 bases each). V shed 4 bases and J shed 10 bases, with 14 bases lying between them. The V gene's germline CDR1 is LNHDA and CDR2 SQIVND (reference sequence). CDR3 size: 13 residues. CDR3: CASSTGAFFEQFF. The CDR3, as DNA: TGTGCCAGTAGTACGGGGGCCTTTTTCGAGCAGTTCTTC. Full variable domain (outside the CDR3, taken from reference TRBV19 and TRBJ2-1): DGGITQSPKYLFRKEGQNVTLSCEQNLNHDAMYWYRQDPGQGLRLIYYSQIVNDFQKGDIAEGYSVSREKKESFPLTVTSAQKNPTAFYLCASSTGAFFEQFFGPGTRLTVL.

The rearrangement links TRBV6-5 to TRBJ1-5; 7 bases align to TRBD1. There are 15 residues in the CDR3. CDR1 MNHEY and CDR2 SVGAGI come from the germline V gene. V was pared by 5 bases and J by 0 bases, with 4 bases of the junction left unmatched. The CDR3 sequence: CASSQGTVSNQPQHF. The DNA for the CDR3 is TGTGCCAGCAGTCAGGGGACAGTTAGCAATCAGCCCCAGCATTTT.

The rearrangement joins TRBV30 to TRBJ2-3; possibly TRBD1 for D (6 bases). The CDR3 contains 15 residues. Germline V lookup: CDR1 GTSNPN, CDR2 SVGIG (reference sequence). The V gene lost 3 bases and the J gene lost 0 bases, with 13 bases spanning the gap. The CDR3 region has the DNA TGTGCCTGGAGGAGGGGGTCCGCTAGCACAGATACGCAGTATTTT. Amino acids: CAWRRGSASTDTQYF.

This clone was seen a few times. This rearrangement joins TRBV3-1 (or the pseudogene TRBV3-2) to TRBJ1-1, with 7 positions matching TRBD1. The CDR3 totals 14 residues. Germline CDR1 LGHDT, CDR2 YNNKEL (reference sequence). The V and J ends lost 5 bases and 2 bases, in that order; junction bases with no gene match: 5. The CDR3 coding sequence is TGTGCCAGCAGCTACGGACAGGACAACACTGAAGCTTTCTTT. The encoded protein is CASSYGQDNTEAFF.

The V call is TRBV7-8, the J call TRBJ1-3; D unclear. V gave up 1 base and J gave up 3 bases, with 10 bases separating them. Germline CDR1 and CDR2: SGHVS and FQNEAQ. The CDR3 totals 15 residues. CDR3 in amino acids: CASSLVRLGGNTIYF. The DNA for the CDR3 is TGTGCCAGCAGCTTAGTTCGGTTAGGTGGAAACACCATATATTTT.

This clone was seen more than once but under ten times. The CDR3 region has the DNA TGTGCCAGCAGCGCTGACAGCAATCAGCCCCAGCATTTT. This gives the protein CASSADSNQPQHF. The chain joins TRBV6-5 to TRBJ1-5; unclear D gene. The CDR3 sequence is 13 residues long. Trimming pared 6 bases from V and 1 base from J, leaving 7 bases between. Germline V CDR1 and CDR2: MNHEY, SVGAGI.

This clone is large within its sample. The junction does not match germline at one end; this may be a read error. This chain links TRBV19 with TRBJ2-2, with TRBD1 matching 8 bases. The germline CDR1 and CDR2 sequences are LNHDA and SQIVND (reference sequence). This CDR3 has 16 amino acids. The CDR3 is CASSIDRGGNTGELFF. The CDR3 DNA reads TGTGCCAGTAGCATAGACAGGGGAGGAAACACCGGGGAGCTGTTTTTT.

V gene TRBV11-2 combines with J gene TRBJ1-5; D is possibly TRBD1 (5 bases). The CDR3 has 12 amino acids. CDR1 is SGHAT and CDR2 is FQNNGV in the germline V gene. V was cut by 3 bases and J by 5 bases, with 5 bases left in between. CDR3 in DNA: TGTGCCAGCAGCTTCAGGGATCAGCCCCAGCATTTT. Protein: CASSFRDQPQHF.

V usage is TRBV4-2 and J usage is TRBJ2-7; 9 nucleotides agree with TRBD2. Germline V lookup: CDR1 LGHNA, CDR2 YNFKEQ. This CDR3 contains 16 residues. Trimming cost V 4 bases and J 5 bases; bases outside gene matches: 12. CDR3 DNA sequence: TGTGCCAGCAGCCTTTATGGGGCTAGCGGGAAAAACGAGCAGTACTTC. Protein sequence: CASSLYGASGKNEQYF.

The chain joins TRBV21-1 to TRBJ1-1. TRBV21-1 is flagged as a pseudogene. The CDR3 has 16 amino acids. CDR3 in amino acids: CASSPKIRIICTEAFF. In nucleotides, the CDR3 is TGTGCCAGCAGCCCTAAAATAAGGATCATCTGCACTGAAGCTTTCTTT.

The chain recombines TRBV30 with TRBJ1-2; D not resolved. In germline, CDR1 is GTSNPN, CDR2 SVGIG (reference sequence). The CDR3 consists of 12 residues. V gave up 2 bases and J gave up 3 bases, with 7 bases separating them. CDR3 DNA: TGTGCCTGGAGTCCAATAGACTATGGCTACACCTTC. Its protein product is CAWSPIDYGYTF.

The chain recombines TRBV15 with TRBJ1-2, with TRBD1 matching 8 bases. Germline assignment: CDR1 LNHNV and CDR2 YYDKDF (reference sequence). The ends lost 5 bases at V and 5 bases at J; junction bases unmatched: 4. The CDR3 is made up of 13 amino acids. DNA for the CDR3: TGTGCCACCAGCGGACGGACAGGGTATGGCTACACCTTC. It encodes CATSGRTGYGYTF.

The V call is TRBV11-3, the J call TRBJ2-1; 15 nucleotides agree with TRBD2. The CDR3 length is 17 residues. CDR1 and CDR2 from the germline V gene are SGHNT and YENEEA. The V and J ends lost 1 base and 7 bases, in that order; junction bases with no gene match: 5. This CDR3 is CASSLGGGLAGGNEQFF. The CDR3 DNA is TGTGCCAGCAGCTTAGGGGGGGGACTAGCGGGGGGTAATGAGCAGTTCTTC. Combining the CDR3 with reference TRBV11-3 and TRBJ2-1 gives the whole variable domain EAGVVQSPRYKIIEKKQPVAFWCNPISGHNTLYWYLQNLGQGPELLIRYENEEAVDDSQLPKDRFSAERLKGVDSTLKIQPAELGDSAVYLCASSLGGGLAGGNEQFFGPGTRLTVL.

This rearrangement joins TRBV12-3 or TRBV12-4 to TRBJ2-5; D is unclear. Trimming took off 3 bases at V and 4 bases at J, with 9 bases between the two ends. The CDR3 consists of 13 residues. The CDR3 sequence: CASSFWLIETQYF. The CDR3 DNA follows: TGTGCCAGCAGTTTTTGGCTGATAGAGACCCAGTACTTC.

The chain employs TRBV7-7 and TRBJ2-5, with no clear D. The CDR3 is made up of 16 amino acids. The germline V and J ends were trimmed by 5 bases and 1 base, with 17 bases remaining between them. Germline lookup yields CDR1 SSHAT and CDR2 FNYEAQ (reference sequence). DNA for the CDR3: TGTGCCAGCAGCCCTGGACGGGTGGTCCTCCAAGAGACCCAGTACTTC. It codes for CASSPGRVVLQETQYF.